Described below is a single TCR beta chain sequence and its context. Recruited during active infection, patients (from Seattle) were subsequently followed longitudinally. This CDR3 spans 13 amino acids. V lost 4 bases and J lost 5, with 12 bases in between. Germline CDR1 and CDR2: SGHNT and YYREEE (reference sequence). In the study's own analysis: How many nucleated cells were present was estimated from reference gene primer amplification. Data came from immunoSEQ multiplex PCR; TCRdb stores just in-frame clones and leaves some out. V and J calls and clone size follow that table, whereas D and trimming were derived from the DNA. This sample yields around 400,000 clones, of which more than 70% are seen a single time; around 9.3% belongs to the top ten. The data belong to a study of blood T cell repertoires in COVID-19.

The sequence derives from a woman aged 30 to 39 with COVID-19, enrolled during active disease. Sequenced input: peripheral blood. V gene TRBV5-4 combines with J gene TRBJ2-5, with D hard to call. The CDR3 sequence is CASSRGARETQYF. The CDR3 coding sequence is TGTGCCAGCAGCAGAGGCGCGAGGGAGACCCAGTACTTC.